This TCR beta chain was documented in a study of cytomegalovirus exposure and HLA in healthy donors. Study details: Drawn from HLA-typed donors, 65 million to 100 million unique TCRs were held in an early data release.

The CDR3 extends over 13 amino acids. From germline, CDR1 is SGHVS and CDR2 FNYEAQ. V lost 5 bases, J lost 0 bases, and 0 bases stayed unmatched. Study-level findings and limits: High specificity and sensitivity for cytomegalovirus status were reported for the classifier.

About this clone itself: The antigen remains undetermined.

Primers included in the PCR were 60 Vbeta and 13 Jbeta primers. Produced via immunoSEQ multiplex PCR; TCRdb's table is partial and in-frame only. Counted here are 150,000 to 200,000 clones, 65% to 80% occurring once; the ten biggest clones make up around 1.6%. This TCR was recovered from a woman in her thirties in good health and CMV-seronegative. Sequencing was done on a sample of PBMCs. The chain recombines TRBV7-6 with TRBJ1-1, with TRBD1 matching 7 bases. The CDR3 loop reads CASSDRVNTEAFF. The CDR3 nucleotides are TGTGCCAGCAGCGACAGGGTGAACACTGAAGCTTTCTTT.